This T cell receptor (beta chain) appears in the sequencing data of a study of blood T cell repertoires in COVID-19. As for the study in general: Researchers got acute and convalescent COVID-19 samples from the United States, Italy and Spain. Sources were T cells, B-cell-depleted T cells, or PBMCs; the material itself was cDNA or gDNA.

At least ten counts were recorded for this clone. Germline V gives CDR1 SGHVS, CDR2 FQNEAQ. The CDR3 extends over 13 amino acids. V dropped 5 bases and J dropped 8 bases, with 13 bases sitting between them. As handled by the study authors: Amplifying reference gene primers gave estimates of nucleated cell counts. Sequencing was performed with immunoSEQ multiplex PCR; in TCRdb, only in-frame clones are kept and a portion is missing. V and J calls and clone size follow that table, whereas D and trimming were derived from the DNA. Of about 44,000 clones in the sample, 70% to 90% were seen once. The sequencing sample was made of peripheral blood. This clonotype originated in a man aged 65-85 years with active COVID-19. This sequence joins TRBV7-8 and TRBJ2-1; possible D gene TRBD1, 5 bases. The CDR3 here is CASSPGFGDEQFF. DNA of the CDR3: TGTGCCAGCAGCCCAGGGTTCGGCGATGAGCAGTTCTTC.